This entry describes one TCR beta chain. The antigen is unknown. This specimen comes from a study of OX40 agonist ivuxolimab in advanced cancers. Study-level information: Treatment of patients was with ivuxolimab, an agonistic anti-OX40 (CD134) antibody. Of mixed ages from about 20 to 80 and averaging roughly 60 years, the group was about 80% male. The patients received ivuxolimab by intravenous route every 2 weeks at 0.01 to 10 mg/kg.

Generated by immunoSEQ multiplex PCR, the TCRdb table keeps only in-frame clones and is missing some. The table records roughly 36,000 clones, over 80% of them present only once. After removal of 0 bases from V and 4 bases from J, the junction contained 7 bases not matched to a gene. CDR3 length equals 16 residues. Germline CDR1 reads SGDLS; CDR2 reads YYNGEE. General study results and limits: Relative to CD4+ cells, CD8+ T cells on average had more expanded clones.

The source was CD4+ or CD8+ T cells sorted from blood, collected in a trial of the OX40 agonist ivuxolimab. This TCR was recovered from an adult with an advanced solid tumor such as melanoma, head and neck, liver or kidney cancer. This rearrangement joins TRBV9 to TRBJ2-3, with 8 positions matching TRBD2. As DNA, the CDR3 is TGTGCCAGCAGCGTAGAGGGAGCGGGAGTTCCAGATACGCAGTATTTT. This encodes CASSVEGAGVPDTQYF.